This T cell receptor beta chain stems from a study of T-cell reconstitution after alpha-beta-depleted transplantation in children. Germline CDR1 is SEHNR and CDR2 is FQNEAQ (reference sequence). CDR3 length equals 13 residues. Trimming cost V 5 bases and J 3 bases, with 10 bases left between them. Construction of the TCRbeta library involved unique molecular identifiers. TCRdb reprocessed the PCR reads via MiXCR and lists one record per CDR3 protein. The sample lists 150,000 to 200,000 distinct CDR3 sequences, about 6.3% seen once, with 3% to 3.5% in the top ten. This clonotype was found many times. The rearrangement links TRBV7-9 to TRBJ2-5; D uncertain. Sequenced material: PBMCs from the stem cell graft donor, taken from the stem cell graft. The TCR was taken from a human donor who donated a stem cell graft to a child with Wiskott-Aldrich syndrome. The CDR3 region is CASSINPEETQYF. CDR3 DNA: TGTGCCAGCAGCATCAACCCAGAAGAGACCCAGTACTTC.